These 27 T cell receptor beta chains were all obtained from the same sample, sequenced in a study. TCRdb reanalysed the 5' RACE reads using MiXCR and keeps one entry per CDR3 protein. The table lists some 62,000 distinct CDR3 sequences, nearly 30% of them singletons, with approximately 2.2% in the top ten. Specimen: tumor-infiltrating naive CD4+ T cells sorted from the breast tumor. As for subset: naive CD4+ T cells, CD4+CD45RA+CD25-. These receptors all stem from a female donor with breast cancer.

This clonotype showed up just a few times. This sequence joins TRBV12-3 or TRBV12-4 and TRBJ2-2, with 12 bases matching TRBD2. The CDR3 is 17 residues long. Germline trimming cut 7 bases from V and 5 bases from J; bases unmatched to any gene: 11. Here the CDR3 DNA reads TGTGCCAGCACACCCCGACTAGCGGGAGAAGCTACCGGGGAGCTGTTTTTT. This sequence encodes CASTPRLAGEATGELFF.

This clonotype was recorded a few times. V is TRBV5-1 and J is TRBJ2-2, with D possibly being TRBD1 (6 bases). The V gene's germline CDR1 is SGHRS and CDR2 YFSETQ. The CDR3 totals 15 residues. Trimming left V 0 bases short and J 2 bases short, with 8 bases between. The CDR3 sequence: CASSLGGHNTGELFF. CDR3 DNA sequence: TGCGCCAGCAGCTTGGGGGGACACAACACCGGGGAGCTGTTTTTT. Full variable domain (missing parts from reference TRBV5-1 and TRBJ2-2): KAGVTQTPRYLIKTRGQQVTLSCSPISGHRSVSWYQQTPGQGLQFLFEYFSETQRNKGNFPGRFSGRQFSNSRSEMNVSTLELGDSALYLCASSLGGHNTGELFFGEGSRLTVL.

This clonotype turned up a few times. The chain recombines TRBV6-5 with TRBJ1-1; tentatively, D is TRBD1 (6 bases). Trimming took 9 bases from V and 5 from J, leaving 19 bases between them. The CDR3 extends over 14 amino acids. Per germline, CDR1 MNHEY and CDR2 SVGAGI. The CDR3 spells CASFPPGAGTEAFF. CDR3 DNA: TGTGCCAGTTTTCCCCCAGGGGCAGGGACTGAAGCTTTCTTT.

V usage is TRBV5-5 and J usage is TRBJ2-1; maybe TRBD2 (6 bases). This CDR3 comprises 13 residues. Trimming removed 3 bases from V and 14 bases from J, with 18 bases in between. Germline CDR1 reads SGHKS; CDR2 reads YYEKEE (reference sequence). The CDR3 spells CASSSLISGDKFF. As DNA, the CDR3 is TGTGCCAGCAGCTCCTTGATTAGCGGAGATAAGTTCTTC.

This clonotype was seen at least ten times. The rearrangement joins TRBV7-9 to TRBJ1-2; D unclear. V was shortened by 3 bases and J by 11 bases, with 10 bases between the two germline ends. Per the germline V gene, CDR1 is SEHNR and CDR2 is FQNEAQ (reference sequence). This CDR3 contains 11 residues. As DNA, the CDR3 is TGTGCCAGCAGCTTCGGGCTTTCGTACACCTTC. Translation: CASSFGLSYTF.

This sequence joins TRBV9 and TRBJ1-3; maybe TRBD1 (5 bases). Looked up from germline, CDR1 is SGDLS and CDR2 is YYNGEE. With 0 bases removed from V and 4 bases from J, the gap between germline ends came to 11 bases. This CDR3 contains 15 residues. The CDR3 DNA sequence: TGTGCCAGCAGCGTAGGGGCAGGGACGGGAAACACCATATATTTT. Translated: CASSVGAGTGNTIYF.

This clonotype was seen a handful of times. The chain couples TRBV6-1 to TRBJ1-1; no clear D gene. Trimming took off 7 bases at V and 10 bases at J, with 19 bases between the two ends. CDR3 length: 13 amino acids. In germline, CDR1 is MNHNS, CDR2 SASEGT. The CDR3 DNA sequence: TGTGCCAGCATCGTGGGCATAGGAAATATAGCTTTCTTT. This encodes CASIVGIGNIAFF.

This clonotype was seen a few times. The chain couples TRBV12-3 or TRBV12-4 to TRBJ1-5, with TRBD1 identical over 7 bases. The CDR3 loop spans 15 amino acids. With V trimmed by 3 bases and J by 6 bases, 8 bases remained unmatched. This CDR3 is CASSFEGAPGQPQHF. In DNA form, the CDR3 reads TGTGCCAGCAGTTTTGAGGGGGCGCCGGGTCAGCCCCAGCATTTT.

The chain employs TRBV5-1 and TRBJ1-4; no firm D call. The V gene lost 2 bases and the J gene lost 7 bases, with 12 bases spanning the gap. The CDR3 contains 14 residues. Germline V gives CDR1 SGHRS, CDR2 YFSETQ. The CDR3 here is CASSFQGLGEKLFF. The CDR3 DNA reads TGCGCCAGCAGCTTCCAAGGTTTGGGTGAAAAACTGTTTTTT.

The chain employs TRBV7-8 and TRBJ2-5; D remains ambiguous. The length of the CDR3 is 12 residues. The germline V gene encodes CDR1 SGHVS and CDR2 FQNEAQ. Trimming took 4 bases from V and 2 from J, leaving 5 bases between them. The CDR3 reads CASSWIQETQYF. CDR3 nucleotide sequence: TGTGCCAGCAGCTGGATACAAGAGACCCAGTACTTC.

This clonotype was counted ten times or more. The rearrangement uses TRBV15 and TRBJ2-5, with D maybe TRBD1 (5 bases). The V gene lost 4 bases and the J gene lost 0 bases, with 6 bases spanning the gap. The CDR3 covers 13 residues. Germline CDR1 and CDR2: LNHNV and YYDKDF (reference sequence). The CDR3 DNA sequence: TGTGCCACCAGCAACAGGTACCAAGAGACCCAGTACTTC. Amino acids: CATSNRYQETQYF.

V is TRBV7-9 and J is TRBJ2-2; 9 nucleotides align to TRBD2. Trimming cost V 2 bases and J 5 bases; bases outside gene matches: 9. This CDR3 is 17 amino acids long. Germline V gives CDR1 SEHNR, CDR2 FQNEAQ (reference sequence). The CDR3 region is CASSLPLLAGRTGELFF. CDR3 nucleotide sequence: TGTGCCAGCAGCTTACCCCTTCTAGCGGGAAGGACCGGGGAGCTGTTTTTT.

This clonotype was observed a handful of times. V and J are TRBV20-1 and TRBJ2-3; D gene unclear. The ends were cut back, 5 bases at V and 6 bases at J, with 9 bases in the middle. CDR3 size: 11 residues. Germline-derived CDR1 and CDR2 are DFQATT and SNEGSKA (reference sequence). The CDR3 is CSASRADTQYF. For the CDR3, the DNA is TGCAGTGCTTCTCGGGCGGATACGCAGTATTTT.

This clonotype occurred a few times. The genes are TRBV5-1 and TRBJ2-5; TRBD1 aligns across 8 bases. The CDR3 extends over 15 amino acids. Germline-derived CDR1 and CDR2 are SGHRS and YFSETQ. V lost 3 bases, J lost 3 bases, and 7 bases stayed unmatched. The CDR3 DNA sequence: TGCGCCAGCAGCTCAACCGGGACAGGTGAAGAGACCCAGTACTTC. This translates into CASSSTGTGEETQYF.

The table lists this clonotype with many counts. The rearrangement links TRBV20-1 to TRBJ1-1; D not resolved. This CDR3 comprises 12 residues. The V gene lost 7 bases and the J gene lost 4 bases, with 13 bases spanning the gap. Germline CDR1 DFQATT, CDR2 SNEGSKA (reference sequence). CDR3 sequence reads: CSVITAVTEAFF. CDR3 nucleotides: TGCAGTGTCATTACAGCAGTCACTGAAGCTTTCTTT.

The rearrangement links TRBV5-1 to TRBJ1-1; weak D call: TRBD1 (6 bases). Trimming took 5 bases from V and 2 from J, leaving 7 bases between them. The CDR3 totals 12 residues. In germline, CDR1 is SGHRS, CDR2 YFSETQ. CDR3 protein: CASRDSNTEAFF. DNA of the CDR3: TGCGCCAGCAGGGACAGCAACACTGAAGCTTTCTTT.

J is TRBJ1-2 and V is TRBV7-2; maybe TRBD1 (6 bases). Germline-derived CDR1 and CDR2 are SGHTA and FQGNSA. This CDR3 region has 14 residues. Trimming removed 5 bases from V and 4 bases from J, with 14 bases in between. The CDR3 region has the DNA TGTGCCAGCAGCCAAGGAGGGGGAGGCTATGGCTACACCTTC. This gives the protein CASSQGGGGYGYTF.

The V call is TRBV7-3, the J call TRBJ2-7, with TRBD1 matching over 9 bases. With V trimmed by 0 bases and J by 3 bases, 3 bases remained unmatched. The CDR3 runs to 15 residues. The germline V gene has CDR1 SGHTA and CDR2 FQGTGA. The CDR3 loop reads CASSLTGQGNYEQYF. The CDR3 DNA sequence: TGTGCCAGCAGCTTAACAGGACAGGGGAACTACGAGCAGTACTTC.

The chain uses TRBV20-1 and TRBJ2-7, with D unclear. Trimming took 1 base from V and 4 from J, leaving 5 bases between them. Germline CDR1 is DFQATT and CDR2 is SNEGSKA (reference sequence). This CDR3 has 11 residues. The CDR3 DNA sequence: TGCAGTGCTAGAGCCCAATACGAGCAGTACTTC. Translating gives CSARAQYEQYF.

A few counts support this clonotype. The chain joins TRBV6-2 or TRBV6-3 to TRBJ1-5; 7 nucleotides line up with TRBD1. The J segment lost 0 bases and the V segment lost 5 bases, leaving 10 bases of the junction unmatched. Looked up from germline, CDR1 is MNHEY and CDR2 is SVGEGT. The CDR3 has 17 amino acids. The CDR3 DNA reads as TGTGCCAGCAGTCTCCGGGACAGTCGTAATAGCAATCAGCCCCAGCATTTT. This sequence encodes CASSLRDSRNSNQPQHF.

The chain recombines TRBV7-3 with TRBJ2-7; the D gene could be TRBD1 or TRBD2 (6 bases each). V shed 8 bases and J shed 5 bases, with 13 bases lying between them. The CDR3 is made up of 12 amino acids. In germline, CDR1 is SGHTA, CDR2 FQGTGA. CDR3 region: CASQGGGDEQYF. The CDR3 region has the DNA TGTGCCAGCCAAGGGGGAGGCGACGAGCAGTACTTC.

The CDR3 DNA is TGTGCCAGCAGGACAGGGTCTGGAAACACCATATATTTT. Translation: CASRTGSGNTIYF. The chain couples TRBV6-5 to TRBJ1-3; 7 bases are shared with TRBD1. The length of the CDR3 is 13 residues. J gave up 1 base and V 6 bases, and 0 bases lay outside the gene matches. CDR1 MNHEY and CDR2 SVGAGI come from the germline V gene.

This chain joins TRBV11-3 and TRBJ2-1; TRBD2 is a possible D gene (6 bases). The V gene lost 5 bases and the J gene lost 9 bases, with 20 bases spanning the gap. Germline loops: CDR1 SGHNT, CDR2 YENEEA. This CDR3 region has 15 residues. Written as DNA, the CDR3 is TGTGCCAGCAGCGCGTACTATGGACCGGGGGTTGAGCAGTTCTTC. Its translation is CASSAYYGPGVEQFF.

This clonotype was observed a handful of times. CDR3 in amino acids: CASRIPSGRGDEQFF. Written as DNA, the CDR3 is TGCGCCAGCAGAATCCCCAGCGGGAGGGGTGATGAGCAGTTCTTC. The chain carries TRBV5-1 and TRBJ2-1; 10 positions agree with TRBD2. The CDR3 has 15 residues. With 5 bases clipped from V and 8 bases from J, the junction kept 10 bases outside the gene matches. Germline V lookup: CDR1 SGHRS, CDR2 YFSETQ.

The chain couples TRBV7-2 to TRBJ1-2; TRBD1 is a possible D gene (5 bases). CDR3 length: 14 residues. The V end lost 4 bases, the J end lost 4 bases, and 13 bases lay between the germline ends. Germline V gives CDR1 SGHTA, CDR2 FQGNSA. As DNA, the CDR3 is TGTGCCAGCAGCTGGGACTTGTTGGGCTATGGCTACACCTTC. Translating gives CASSWDLLGYGYTF.

The chain links TRBV7-2 to TRBJ2-1; D possibly corresponds to TRBD2 (5 bases). Trimming stripped 0 bases from V and 4 bases from J, with 10 bases between. CDR3 size: 15 residues. Germline values: CDR1 SGHTA, CDR2 FQGNSA. The CDR3 coding sequence is TGTGCCAGCAGCTTAGCGGGAGTCTCTTACAATGAGCAGTTCTTC. It codes for CASSLAGVSYNEQFF. Variable domain in full (rest from reference TRBV7-2 and TRBJ2-1): GAGVSQSPSNKVTEKGKDVELRCDPISGHTALYWYRQSLGQGLEFLIYFQGNSAPDKSGLPSDRFSAERTGGSVSTLTIQRTQQEDSAVYLCASSLAGVSYNEQFFGPGTRLTVL.

Many counts were recorded for this clonotype. Here the CDR3 DNA reads TGTGCCAGCAGCCCGTCGAGGTCTAGCGCGAGTGAGCAGTTCTTC. Its protein is CASSPSRSSASEQFF. The V and J genes are TRBV7-8 and TRBJ2-1; TRBD2 might be the D (6 bases). The germline V and J ends were trimmed by 5 bases and 9 bases, with 20 bases remaining between them. Germline V gives CDR1 SGHVS, CDR2 FQNEAQ. This CDR3 region has 15 residues. Based on the CDR3 plus reference TRBV7-8 and TRBJ2-1, the full variable domain is GAGVSQSPRYKVAKRGQDVALRCDPISGHVSLFWYQQALGQGPEFLTYFQNEAQLDKSGLPSDRFFAERPEGSVSTLKIQRTQQEDSAVYLCASSPSRSSASEQFFGPGTRLTVL.